These 16 T cell receptor beta chains were all obtained from the same sample, sequenced in a study of shared clonotypes between healthy human individuals. Libraries were prepared by immunoSEQ multiplex PCR; TCRdb keeps only in-frame clonotypes and omits some of them. The data show about half a million clones, around 77% seen once. The sample taken for sequencing was PBMCs. Receptor source: a woman between 40 and 55 years old in good health. Some clones in this sample may be carry-over from other donors' samples.

On this clone: This probably arose from a read error, given a far larger clone one base away. The chain combines TRBV6-5 with TRBJ2-3, with D possibly being TRBD1 (6 bases). CDR1 is MNHEY and CDR2 is SVGAGI in the germline V gene. V lost 11 bases and J lost 6, with 18 bases in between. The length of the CDR3 is 13 residues. As DNA, the CDR3 is TGTGCCGGCACCCTAGGGGACACGGATACGCAGTATTTT. This encodes CAGTLGDTDTQYF.

The V call is TRBV7-3, the J call TRBJ2-1; 8 bases agree with TRBD1. This CDR3 spans 14 amino acids. From germline, CDR1 is SGHTA and CDR2 FQGTGA. Losses at the gene ends were 5 bases for V and 6 bases for J; bases not matched to a gene: 6. CDR3 protein: CASSGGQAVNEQFF. As DNA, the CDR3 is TGTGCCAGCAGCGGGGGACAGGCGGTCAATGAGCAGTTCTTC. Variable domain in full (rest from reference TRBV7-3 and TRBJ2-1): GAGVSQTPSNKVTEKGKYVELRCDPISGHTALYWYRQSLGQGPEFLIYFQGTGAADDSGLPNDRFFAVRPEGSVSTLKIQRTERGDSAVYLCASSGGQAVNEQFFGPGTRLTVL.

The V gene is TRBV5-5, the J gene TRBJ2-4; no clear D gene. The CDR3 consists of 13 residues. The ends were cut back, 0 bases at V and 7 bases at J, with 8 bases in the middle. Germline CDR1 SGHKS, CDR2 YYEKEE (reference sequence). In DNA form, the CDR3 reads TGTGCCAGCAGCTTGGGCCCCCGCAACATTCAGTACTTC. Protein product: CASSLGPRNIQYF.

This sequence joins TRBV15 and TRBJ1-2; unclear D gene. This CDR3 is 13 amino acids long. V lost 1 base to trimming and J lost 2 bases, with 5 bases between them. Germline V gene data show CDR1 as LNHNV and CDR2 as YYDKDF (reference sequence). The CDR3 is CATSRGRNYGYTF. CDR3 DNA: TGTGCCACCAGCAGAGGACGGAACTATGGCTACACCTTC.

The genes are TRBV30 and TRBJ2-3; 9 bases fit TRBD2. The CDR3 totals 15 residues. The junction had 7 bases not matched to a gene; V was cut back by 0 bases and J by 6 bases. Germline CDR1 and CDR2: GTSNPN and SVGIG (reference sequence). In DNA, the CDR3 is TGTGCCTGGAGTGTAGGTAGCGGGAGCGGGGATACGCAGTATTTT. Translation: CAWSVGSGSGDTQYF.

This clone was seen many times. The chain combines TRBV28 with TRBJ2-1, with TRBD2 matching 12 bases. With 8 bases clipped from V and 8 bases from J, the junction kept 10 bases outside the gene matches. The CDR3 runs 15 residues. Germline V CDR1 and CDR2: MDHEN, SYDVKM. The CDR3 sequence: CASSTRTSGMYEQFF. The CDR3 DNA reads TGTGCCAGCTCAACTAGGACTAGCGGGATGTATGAGCAGTTCTTC.

This chain connects TRBV7-9 to TRBJ1-5; tentatively, D is TRBD1 (6 bases). The V end was cut by 6 bases, the J end by 5 bases, with 14 bases between. Germline V gene sequence: CDR1 SEHNR, CDR2 FQNEAQ (reference sequence). CDR3 length: 14 residues. The CDR3 loop reads CASSELDSDQPQHF. CDR3 in DNA: TGTGCCAGCAGTGAATTGGACAGCGATCAGCCCCAGCATTTT. The full variable domain, in which reference TRBV7-9 and TRBJ1-5 provide the parts outside the CDR3, is DTGVSQNPRHKITKRGQNVTFRCDPISEHNRLYWYRQTLGQGPEFLTYFQNEAQLEKSRLLSDRFSAERPKGSFSTLEIQRTEQGDSAMYLCASSELDSDQPQHFGDGTRLSIL.

The chain has TRBV5-1 and TRBJ2-7; 12 nucleotides match TRBD1. Germline CDR1 SGHRS, CDR2 YFSETQ. The CDR3 spans 15 residues. With V trimmed by 4 bases and J by 5 bases, 7 bases remained unmatched. The CDR3 bases are TGCGCCAGCAGCGCCGGGACAGGGGGCGAAAACGAGCAGTACTTC. Translating gives CASSAGTGGENEQYF.

About this clone itself: One base separates it from a far larger clone, so it is likely a read error. The sample has other DNA sequences that encode this CDR3 too. The chain uses TRBV7-2 and TRBJ1-5; D unclear. V was pared by 5 bases and J by 5 bases, with 7 bases between. Germline V lookup: CDR1 SGHTA, CDR2 FQGNSA. CDR3 size: 12 residues. CDR3 DNA: TGTGCCAGCAGCGTCCTTTATCAGCCCCAGCATTTT. Encoded protein: CASSVLYQPQHF.

The rearrangement uses TRBV28 and TRBJ2-7; D remains unclear. Trimming took off 6 bases at V and 7 bases at J, with 19 bases between the two ends. CDR1 is MDHEN and CDR2 is SYDVKM in the germline V gene. There are 14 residues in the CDR3. In DNA, the CDR3 is TGTGCCAGCAGCCCCTCCCCCAAGAGCTGGGAGCAGTACTTC. Its translation: CASSPSPKSWEQYF. The entire variable domain, with the rest obtained from reference TRBV28 and TRBJ2-7, is as follows: DVKVTQSSRYLVKRTGEKVFLECVQDMDHENMFWYRQDPGLGLRLIYFSYDVKMKEKGDIPEGYSVSREKKERFSLILESASTNQTSMYLCASSPSPKSWEQYFGPGTRLTVT.

The rearrangement joins TRBV5-1 to TRBJ2-1; maybe TRBD2 (6 bases). Germline assignment: CDR1 SGHRS and CDR2 YFSETQ. The CDR3 contains 15 residues. V lost 7 bases, J lost 3 bases, and 17 bases lay in between. Here the CDR3 reads CASRQGTGGYNEQFF. The CDR3 DNA reads TGCGCCAGCCGACAAGGGACTGGCGGCTACAATGAGCAGTTCTTC.

Concerning this clone: A far larger clone differs by one base, so this is likely a read error. Other DNA sequences in the sample encode the same CDR3. The V and J genes are TRBV21-1 and TRBJ1-1; TRBD1 is taken as the D call from the table, unchecked against the DNA. TRBV21-1 is termed a pseudogene. The CDR3 extends over 17 amino acids. Here the CDR3 reads CASIFDRGQVMNTEAFF. DNA for the CDR3: TGCGCCAGCATCTTCGACAGGGGGCAGGTTATGAACACTGAAGCTTTCTTT.

There are many counts of this clone. The sample carries other DNA sequences with the same CDR3. The chain employs TRBV2 and TRBJ2-5; TRBD2 matches at 10 bases. Trimming at V came to 7 bases and at J to 5 bases, leaving 10 bases not matched to a gene. This CDR3 region has 15 residues. Germline V gene data show CDR1 as SNHLY and CDR2 as FYNNEI. The CDR3 coding sequence is TGTGCCAGCAAGTCGACTAGCGGGTCCGGGGAGACCCAGTACTTC. Protein sequence: CASKSTSGSGETQYF.

The chain recombines TRBV30 with TRBJ2-7; unclear D gene. The CDR3 consists of 12 residues. CDR1 and CDR2 from the germline V gene are GTSNPN and SVGIG (reference sequence). V shed 3 bases and J shed 5 bases, with 11 bases lying between them. This CDR3 is CAWRPIYDEQYF. The CDR3 nucleotides are TGTGCCTGGAGACCTATTTATGACGAGCAGTACTTC. Complete variable domain (other parts from reference TRBV30 and TRBJ2-7): SQTIHQWPATLVQPVGSPLSLECTVEGTSNPNLYWYRQAAGRGLQLLFYSVGIGQISSEVPQNLSASRPQDRQFILSSKKLLLSDSGFYLCAWRPIYDEQYFGPGTRLTVT.

This chain uses TRBV5-1 with TRBJ2-2; TRBD1 matches at 7 bases. The CDR3 covers 15 residues. Germline V CDR1 and CDR2: SGHRS, YFSETQ. With 5 bases clipped from V and 3 bases from J, the junction kept 7 bases outside the gene matches. The CDR3 is CASRRTGEYTGELFF. The CDR3 DNA follows: TGCGCCAGCAGACGAACAGGGGAATACACCGGGGAGCTGTTTTTT.

This chain connects TRBV30 to TRBJ2-7; D may be TRBD2 (5 bases). Germline V gives CDR1 GTSNPN, CDR2 SVGIG (reference sequence). This CDR3 comprises 13 residues. The V gene lost 1 base and the J gene lost 3 bases, with 10 bases spanning the gap. In DNA, the CDR3 is TGTGCCTGGAGTGAGAAGAGGGACTACGAGCAGTACTTC. Translating gives CAWSEKRDYEQYF.